This T cell receptor beta chain was captured by sequencing in a study of immune evolution from preneoplasia to lung adenocarcinoma. The study, taken as a whole, reports: Top clone share appeared to fall from AAH through AIS, MIA, adenocarcinoma.

Here immunoSEQ multiplex PCR was the method, and the copy in TCRdb shows in-frame clones only, minus some. The top ten hold approximately 6.6% of the sample, which has under 8,500 clones, roughly 80% seen once. Of note for this clone: Its antigen is not known.

Two lung cancer pathologists independently confirmed each histologic diagnosis. Per germline, CDR1 SGDLS and CDR2 YYNGEE. V lost 0 bases to trimming and J lost 4 bases, with 10 bases between them. The CDR3 is 15 amino acids. The chain links TRBV9 to TRBJ2-2; perhaps TRBD1 as D (5 bases). Sequencing was carried out using FFPE adjacent normal lung tissue. This clonotype was obtained from a person between 60 and 80 years old with lung adenocarcinoma. CDR3 amino acids: CASSVVGGATGELFF. In DNA, the CDR3 is TGTGCCAGCAGCGTAGTGGGTGGGGCCACCGGGGAGCTGTTTTTT.